This T cell receptor (beta chain) was captured by sequencing in a study of cytomegalovirus exposure and HLA in healthy donors. The CDR3 loop spans 12 amino acids. The germline V gene has CDR1 SGHNT and CDR2 YENEEA. There are a few counts of this clone. At one boundary the junction diverges from the germline segment, which might be a read error. Primers included in the PCR were 60 Vbeta and 13 Jbeta primers. TCRdb's table, derived via immunoSEQ multiplex PCR, lists solely in-frame clones and lacks some. Found here are around 70,000 clones, 62% of them singletons; the top ten hold around 3%. The material sequenced was PBMCs. The source is a man younger than 45 in good health and CMV-seronegative. The chain combines TRBV11-3 with TRBJ2-7; D remains ambiguous. CDR3 coding DNA: TGTGCCAGCAGCGGCGACTCCCACGAGCAGTACTTC. Amino acid sequence: CASSGDSHEQYF.